These T cell receptor beta chains were read from a single sample in a study of early T cells in non-severe SARS-CoV-2 infection. One entry per CDR3 protein, called by TCRdb with MiXCR from the 5' RACE reads. The sample has under 85,000 distinct CDR3 sequences, 9% to 15% seen once. This sample comprised whole blood, obtained at baseline. The receptors stem from an adult who was a healthcare worker with PCR-confirmed SARS-CoV-2 infection or an uninfected control (not recorded which). The donor label of this sample is uncertain. The CDR3 runs from the conserved cysteine through the conserved F or W. Each record gives: clone size, J gene, V gene, D gene, CDR3 DNA, CDR3 protein. A D gene is named only where the DNA matches it firmly. The size entry is marked missing in some rows and otherwise reads once, few, many or a size class.

clone size: -; J gene: TRBJ2-1; V gene: TRBV7-2; D gene: -; CDR3 DNA: TGTGCCAGCAGCTTAGTTAGCCAGCGGGAGCAGTTCTTC; CDR3 protein: CASSLVSQREQFF
clone size: once; J gene: TRBJ2-5; V gene: TRBV19; D gene: TRBD1; CDR3 DNA: TGTGCCAGTACTCTCCGGGGACAGGGATTAGAGACCCAGTACTTC; CDR3 protein: CASTLRGQGLETQYF
clone size: few; J gene: TRBJ2-3; V gene: TRBV11-2; D gene: -; CDR3 DNA: TGTGCCAGCAGCTTAGTGCGGGGACCGCGGGGAGATACGCAGTATTTT; CDR3 protein: CASSLVRGPRGDTQYF
clone size: many; J gene: TRBJ2-5; V gene: TRBV7-2; D gene: -; CDR3 DNA: TGTGCCAGCAGCTTAGAGGGTGGAGAGACCCAGTACTTC; CDR3 protein: CASSLEGGETQYF
clone size: -; J gene: TRBJ2-1; V gene: TRBV5-6; D gene: -; CDR3 DNA: TGTGCCAGCAGGAGCTCCGACAATGAGCAGTTCTTC; CDR3 protein: CASRSSDNEQFF
clone size: few; J gene: TRBJ2-6; V gene: TRBV5-1; D gene: TRBD1; CDR3 DNA: TGCGCCAGCAGTTTCCCCAGGGACAGGGACGGTTGGGCCAACGTCCTGACTTTC; CDR3 protein: CASSFPRDRDGWANVLTF
clone size: few; J gene: TRBJ2-1; V gene: TRBV10-1; D gene: TRBD2; CDR3 DNA: TGCGCCAGCAGTGAACTACTAGCGGGAGGTCTCAATGAGCAGTTCTTC; CDR3 protein: CASSELLAGGLNEQFF
clone size: many; J gene: TRBJ1-1; V gene: TRBV5-5; D gene: TRBD1; CDR3 DNA: TGTGCCAGCAGCTTGGGACAGGGAACAATGAACACTGAAGCTTTCTTT; CDR3 protein: CASSLGQGTMNTEAFF
clone size: -; J gene: TRBJ2-2; V gene: TRBV7-9; D gene: -; CDR3 DNA: TGTGCCAGCAGCCCGGACGTGGGGGCTAGGTCCGGGGAGCTGTTTTTT; CDR3 protein: CASSPDVGARSGELFF
clone size: many; J gene: TRBJ1-5; V gene: TRBV27; D gene: -; CDR3 DNA: TGTGCCAGCAGTTCGAAGAGGGGAGGCGGTCAGCCCCAGCATTTT; CDR3 protein: CASSSKRGGGQPQHF
clone size: many; J gene: TRBJ2-7; V gene: TRBV15; D gene: TRBD2; CDR3 DNA: TGTGCCACCAGCAGAGATCTCCGGGACTACTCCTACGAGCAGTACTTC; CDR3 protein: CATSRDLRDYSYEQYF
clone size: few; J gene: TRBJ2-3; V gene: TRBV4-3; D gene: -; CDR3 DNA: TGCGCCAGCAGCCTCCGGACTGGCGAAGATACGCAGTATTTT; CDR3 protein: CASSLRTGEDTQYF
clone size: few; J gene: TRBJ2-7; V gene: TRBV4-3; D gene: -; CDR3 DNA: TGCGCCAGCAGCCAAGATCGGATACTCTCCTACGAGCAGTACTTC; CDR3 protein: CASSQDRILSYEQYF
clone size: many; J gene: TRBJ2-1; V gene: TRBV2; D gene: TRBD2; CDR3 DNA: TGTGCCAGTAGTAGCGGGGCCTCCTACAATGAGCAGTTCTTC; CDR3 protein: CASSSGASYNEQFF
clone size: many; J gene: TRBJ2-2; V gene: TRBV20-1; D gene: TRBD2; CDR3 DNA: TGCAGTGCTAGCCCTAGCGGGGGGGATAACACCGGGGAGCTGTTTTTT; CDR3 protein: CSASPSGGDNTGELFF
clone size: few; J gene: TRBJ2-3; V gene: TRBV14; D gene: TRBD2; CDR3 DNA: TGTGCCAGCAGCTGGACTAGCGGGATCACAGATACGCAGTATTTT; CDR3 protein: CASSWTSGITDTQYF
clone size: few; J gene: TRBJ2-3; V gene: TRBV4-1; D gene: TRBD2; CDR3 DNA: TGCGCCAGCAGCCCCCGGGGACTAGATACCACAGATACGCAGTATTTT; CDR3 protein: CASSPRGLDTTDTQYF
clone size: -; J gene: TRBJ2-7; V gene: TRBV4-1; D gene: -; CDR3 DNA: TGCGCCAGCAGCCAAGCTCGGACGCCGTCCTACGAGCAGTACTTC; CDR3 protein: CASSQARTPSYEQYF
clone size: few; J gene: TRBJ2-3; V gene: TRBV20-1; D gene: -; CDR3 DNA: TGCAGTGCTAGGCGGGACATAAACACAGATACGCAGTATTTT; CDR3 protein: CSARRDINTDTQYF
clone size: many; J gene: TRBJ2-2; V gene: TRBV6-6; D gene: -; CDR3 DNA: TGTGCCTCCTCGGACCTCGACGCCGGGGAGCTGTTTTTT; CDR3 protein: CASSDLDAGELFF
clone size: -; J gene: TRBJ2-7; V gene: TRBV6-2/TRBV6-3; D gene: TRBD1; CDR3 DNA: TGTGCCAGCAGTACCGGGACAGAGTATTCCTTCTACGAGCAGTACTTC; CDR3 protein: CASSTGTEYSFYEQYF
clone size: many; J gene: TRBJ1-3; V gene: TRBV3-1; D gene: -; CDR3 DNA: TGTGCCAGCAGCCAAGTTGTGGCAAGTGGAAACACCATATATTTT; CDR3 protein: CASSQVVASGNTIYF
clone size: few; J gene: TRBJ2-5; V gene: TRBV5-1; D gene: -; CDR3 DNA: TGCGCCAGCAGCCGGGGGACCCTGGACCTCCAAGAGACCCAGTACTTC; CDR3 protein: CASSRGTLDLQETQYF
clone size: few; J gene: TRBJ2-2; V gene: TRBV18; D gene: -; CDR3 DNA: TGTGCCAGCTCACCGAAGGTCGGCCCCGGGGAGCTGTTTTTT; CDR3 protein: CASSPKVGPGELFF
clone size: many; J gene: TRBJ2-2; V gene: TRBV7-3; D gene: -; CDR3 DNA: TGTGCCAGCAGCAATAAAGAGGGCGGGGAGCTGTTTTTT; CDR3 protein: CASSNKEGGELFF
clone size: many; J gene: TRBJ1-5; V gene: TRBV6-6; D gene: TRBD1; CDR3 DNA: TGTGCCAGCAGTTACCCCACAGGGGATAGCAATCAGCCCCAGCATTTT; CDR3 protein: CASSYPTGDSNQPQHF
clone size: many; J gene: TRBJ2-7; V gene: TRBV7-6; D gene: -; CDR3 DNA: TGTGCCAGCAGCCGTGGACCTGGGAACGAGCAGTACTTC; CDR3 protein: CASSRGPGNEQYF
clone size: few; J gene: TRBJ2-5; V gene: TRBV29-1; D gene: -; CDR3 DNA: TGCAGCGTTGGACAGACTCAGGGGGAGACCCAGTACTTC; CDR3 protein: CSVGQTQGETQYF
clone size: -; J gene: TRBJ1-1; V gene: TRBV6-2/TRBV6-3; D gene: -; CDR3 DNA: TGTGCCAGCAGTTACCGAGCGGCTATGAACACTGAAGCTTTCTTT; CDR3 protein: CASSYRAAMNTEAFF
clone size: few; J gene: TRBJ1-4; V gene: TRBV7-6; D gene: -; CDR3 DNA: TGTGCCAGCAGCTTAGCGACAGTCACCTCCGCAACTAATGAAAAACTGTTTTTT; CDR3 protein: CASSLATVTSATNEKLFF
clone size: -; J gene: TRBJ1-1; V gene: TRBV4-3; D gene: -; CDR3 DNA: TGCGCCAGCAGCCAAGACCTTTGGGTATCAACGGCAGCTTTCTTT; CDR3 protein: CASSQDLWVSTAAFF
clone size: few; J gene: TRBJ1-2; V gene: TRBV19; D gene: -; CDR3 DNA: TGTGCCAGTAGTATAGCCGGGAACTATGGCTACACCTTC; CDR3 protein: CASSIAGNYGYTF
clone size: -; J gene: TRBJ2-3; V gene: TRBV12-3/TRBV12-4; D gene: -; CDR3 DNA: TGTGCCAGCAGTTTAGCGCGGTGGCAGGTGGGCACAGATACGCAGTATTTT; CDR3 protein: CASSLARWQVGTDTQYF
clone size: -; J gene: TRBJ2-1; V gene: TRBV2; D gene: TRBD2; CDR3 DNA: TGTGCCAGCAGTGAAGCGGCGCTAGCGGGCGTCTACAATGAGCAGTTCTTC; CDR3 protein: CASSEAALAGVYNEQFF
clone size: many; J gene: TRBJ2-5; V gene: TRBV20-1; D gene: TRBD2; CDR3 DNA: TGCAGTGCCGAACCGACTAGCGGGGGGGCGGAGACCCAGTACTTC; CDR3 protein: CSAEPTSGGAETQYF
clone size: -; J gene: TRBJ1-1; V gene: TRBV4-3; D gene: -; CDR3 DNA: TGCGCCAGCAGCCAAGGCCGTGGGGGCGCTTTCTTT; CDR3 protein: CASSQGRGGAFF
clone size: many; J gene: TRBJ1-1; V gene: TRBV2; D gene: -; CDR3 DNA: TGTGCCAGCAGTAACCAGAAGGGTCAGACTGAAGCTTTCTTT; CDR3 protein: CASSNQKGQTEAFF
clone size: few; J gene: TRBJ1-2; V gene: TRBV6-1; D gene: -; CDR3 DNA: TGTGCCAGCAGTGAAGGTAGCGCGAGATACTATGGCTACACCTTC; CDR3 protein: CASSEGSARYYGYTF
clone size: few; J gene: TRBJ2-3; V gene: TRBV6-5; D gene: -; CDR3 DNA: TGTGCCAGCAGTAGTAAAAGGAACTTCCACACAGATACGCAGTATTTT; CDR3 protein: CASSSKRNFHTDTQYF
clone size: -; J gene: TRBJ2-3; V gene: TRBV5-1; D gene: TRBD1; CDR3 DNA: TGCGCCAGCAGCTTGGTAGGGGGCAACACAGATACGCAGTATTTT; CDR3 protein: CASSLVGGNTDTQYF
clone size: few; J gene: TRBJ1-2; V gene: TRBV4-3; D gene: -; CDR3 DNA: TGCGCCAGCAGCCAATTGAATCAGGGAGACAACTATGGCTACACCTTC; CDR3 protein: CASSQLNQGDNYGYTF